The 6 T cell receptor beta chains below were found in one sample sequenced in a study of blood T cell repertoires in COVID-19. TCRdb's copy holds only in-frame clones and misses some; the assay was immunoSEQ multiplex PCR. The sample contains almost 200,000 clones, roughly nine tenths of which appear only once. The sample taken for sequencing was PBMCs or T cells enriched from blood (not recorded which). These receptors originate from a young woman who had recovered from COVID-19.

This clone was detected a few times. V is TRBV25-1 and J is TRBJ2-7; TRBD1 is a possible D gene (7 bases). This CDR3 spans 15 amino acids. The germline gives CDR1 MGHDK, CDR2 SYGVNS. Trimming removed 1 base from V and 6 bases from J, with 16 bases in between. The CDR3: CASSESGGRLTEQYF. For the CDR3, the DNA is TGTGCCAGCAGTGAATCAGGGGGGCGCTTAACCGAGCAGTACTTC.

This clone was counted once. J is TRBJ2-7 and V is TRBV7-8; weak D call: TRBD1 (6 bases). The CDR3 totals 17 residues. Trimming pared 7 bases from V and 3 bases from J, leaving 25 bases between. Germline loops: CDR1 SGHVS, CDR2 FQNEAQ. The CDR3 DNA follows: TGTGCCAGCACTCACGCTTCCGGTGGACAGAGGGTCTACGAGCAGTACTTC. Its protein product is CASTHASGGQRVYEQYF.

The rearrangement joins TRBV2 to TRBJ1-2, with TRBD1 matching 11 bases. The CDR3 covers 20 residues. Germline trimming cut 7 bases from V and 2 bases from J; bases unmatched to any gene: 21. Germline-derived CDR1 and CDR2 are SNHLY and FYNNEI. CDR3 bases: TGTGCCAGCATCCCACGGGCGCCATGGACAGGGGGCCCATTAAACTATGGCTACACCTTC. This sequence encodes CASIPRAPWTGGPLNYGYTF. Based on the CDR3 plus reference TRBV2 and TRBJ1-2, the full variable domain is EPEVTQTPSHQVTQMGQEVILRCVPISNHLYFYWYRQILGQKVEFLVSFYNNEISEKSEIFDDQFSVERPDGSNFTLKIRSTKLEDSAMYFCASIPRAPWTGGPLNYGYTFGSGTRLTVV.

V is TRBV27 and J is TRBJ2-3, with 12 bases aligning to TRBD2. Trimming at V came to 2 bases and at J to 2 bases, leaving 17 bases not matched to a gene. This CDR3 is built from 21 residues. The germline CDR1 and CDR2 sequences are MNHEY and SMNVEV (reference sequence). The CDR3 DNA reads as TGTGCCAGCAGTTTAATTCCGCTACTAGCGGGGGGACTACGACTCACAGATACGCAGTATTTT. This sequence encodes CASSLIPLLAGGLRLTDTQYF.

The chain couples TRBV28 to TRBJ1-2, with TRBD1 identical over 9 bases. Germline lookup yields CDR1 MDHEN and CDR2 SYDVKM. The CDR3 is 14 residues long. Germline trimming cut 2 bases from V and 3 bases from J; bases unmatched to any gene: 1. CDR3 sequence: CASSLTGGDYGYTF. In DNA, the CDR3 is TGTGCCAGCAGTTTAACAGGGGGCGACTATGGCTACACCTTC.

This chain uses TRBV29-1 with TRBJ2-7, with D maybe TRBD2 (5 bases). V lost 3 bases to trimming and J lost 9 bases, with 15 bases between them. The CDR3 runs to 12 residues. Germline V gene sequence: CDR1 SQVTM, CDR2 ANQGSEA. The CDR3: CSVDLLGEGQYF. CDR3 bases: TGCAGCGTTGATCTGTTGGGAGAGGGGCAGTACTTC.